Presented here are 2 T cell receptor beta chains from one specimen sequenced in a study of cytomegalovirus exposure and HLA in healthy donors. Researchers ran the PCR with 60 Vbeta and 13 Jbeta primers. Assay used: immunoSEQ multiplex PCR; TCRdb lists only in-frame clones, some missing. Among about 130,000 clones listed, roughly 84% were seen once. The sequenced sample consisted of PBMCs. The receptors originated from a man aged 50 to 60 in good health and CMV-seronegative.

This clone was seen once. This chain connects TRBV5-1 to TRBJ2-1; 12 bases fit TRBD2. The ends lost 3 bases at V and 14 bases at J; junction bases unmatched: 3. The CDR3 is 12 residues long. Germline V gene sequence: CDR1 SGHRS, CDR2 YFSETQ. CDR3 amino acids: CASSSSGGAEFF. DNA of the CDR3: TGCGCCAGCAGCTCTAGCGGGGGGGCCGAGTTCTTC.

CDR3 in DNA: TGTGCCAGCTCACCACCGGGGACAGACGTTGGCAATCAGCCCCAGCATTTT. Translation gives CASSPPGTDVGNQPQHF. The J gene is TRBJ1-5, the V gene TRBV18; 7 bases are a match to TRBD1. Germline CDR1 is KGHSH and CDR2 is LQKENI. The CDR3 sequence is 17 residues long. The trim removed 0 bases at V and 2 bases at J, leaving 7 bases unmatched. The full variable domain, with the rest looked up from reference TRBV18 and TRBJ1-5, is NAGVMQNPRHLVRRRGQEARLRCSPMKGHSHVYWYRQLPEEGLKFMVYLQKENIIDESGMPKERFSAEFPKEGPSILRIQQVVRGDSAAYFCASSPPGTDVGNQPQHFGDGTRLSIL.